This TCR beta chain was sequenced for a study of radiotherapy plus CTLA-4 blockade in lung cancer. Measured with immunoSEQ multiplex PCR; TCRdb has only the in-frame clones, and not every one. Of 85,000 to 130,000 clones in the sample, over 65% were seen once. The V and J ends lost 2 bases and 0 bases respectively, with 13 bases between them. CDR1 and CDR2 from the germline V gene are SGHTA and FQGNSA. This CDR3 is 16 amino acids long. Comment on this clone: Its target is not known.

Findings and caveats of the study: According to reports, early shifts in blood T cell clones, alongside interferon-beta, forecast response most accurately. Clones derived from tumor TCRs expanded in blood after radiotherapy plus ipilimumab.

The study treated chemo-refractory metastatic non-small-cell lung cancer patients with focal radiation plus ipilimumab CTLA-4 blockade. Source: peripheral blood, taken from a patient treated with radiotherapy plus ipilimumab. The chain employs TRBV7-2 and TRBJ1-2; D is possibly TRBD1 (6 bases). This receptor was identified in a human donor with non-small cell lung cancer that progressed on radiotherapy plus ipilimumab. Some clones in this sample may be carry-over from other donors' samples. For the CDR3, the DNA is TGTGCCAGCAGCTTATCAGCGTCAGGGGCTAACTATGGCTACACCTTC. Translated, it gives CASSLSASGANYGYTF.